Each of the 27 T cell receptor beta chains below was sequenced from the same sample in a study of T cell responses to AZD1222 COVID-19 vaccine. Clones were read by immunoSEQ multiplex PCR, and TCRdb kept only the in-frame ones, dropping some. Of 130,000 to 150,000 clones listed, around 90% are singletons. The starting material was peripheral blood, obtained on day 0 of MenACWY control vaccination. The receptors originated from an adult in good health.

CDR3 in DNA: TGCGCCAGCAGCTTGGGGCAGGGTGTAACCGAGCAGTACTTC. Its protein product is CASSLGQGVTEQYF. V is TRBV5-1 and J is TRBJ2-7; a possible D gene is TRBD1 (5 bases). CDR3 size: 14 residues. The V gene lost 0 bases and the J gene lost 6 bases, with 13 bases spanning the gap. Germline CDR1 reads SGHRS; CDR2 reads YFSETQ.

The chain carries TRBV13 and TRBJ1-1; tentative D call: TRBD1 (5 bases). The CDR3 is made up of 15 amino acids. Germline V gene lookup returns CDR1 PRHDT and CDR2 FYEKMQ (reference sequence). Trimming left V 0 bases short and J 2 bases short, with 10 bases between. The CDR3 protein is CASSLGPGQNTEAFF. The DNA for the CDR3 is TGTGCCAGCAGCTTAGGTCCAGGACAAAACACTGAAGCTTTCTTT.

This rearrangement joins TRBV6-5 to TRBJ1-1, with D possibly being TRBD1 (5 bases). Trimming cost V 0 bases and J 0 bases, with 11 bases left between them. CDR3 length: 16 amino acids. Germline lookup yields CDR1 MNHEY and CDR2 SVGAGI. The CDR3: CASSYSNGHLNTEAFF. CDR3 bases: TGTGCCAGCAGTTACTCGAATGGACACCTGAACACTGAAGCTTTCTTT.

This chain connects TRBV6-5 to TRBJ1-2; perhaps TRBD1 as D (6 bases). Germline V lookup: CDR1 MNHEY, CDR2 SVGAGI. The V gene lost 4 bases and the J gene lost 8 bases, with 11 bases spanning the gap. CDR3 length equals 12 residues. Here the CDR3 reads CASSSNREGYTF. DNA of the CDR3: TGTGCCAGCAGTTCAAACAGGGAAGGCTACACCTTC.

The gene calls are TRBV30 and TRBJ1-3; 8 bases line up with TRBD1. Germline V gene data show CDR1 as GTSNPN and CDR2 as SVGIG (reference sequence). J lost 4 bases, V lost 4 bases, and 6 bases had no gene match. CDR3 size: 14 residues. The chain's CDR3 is CAWIRRGQGNTIYF. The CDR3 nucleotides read TGTGCCTGGATACGCAGGGGGCAAGGAAACACCATATATTTT.

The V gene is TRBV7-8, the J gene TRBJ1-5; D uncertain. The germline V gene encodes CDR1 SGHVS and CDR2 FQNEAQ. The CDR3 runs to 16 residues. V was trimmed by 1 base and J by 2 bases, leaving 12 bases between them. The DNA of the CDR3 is TGTGCCAGCAGCTTAGGGGCCCGGCGTGGCAATCAGCCCCAGCATTTT. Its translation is CASSLGARRGNQPQHF.

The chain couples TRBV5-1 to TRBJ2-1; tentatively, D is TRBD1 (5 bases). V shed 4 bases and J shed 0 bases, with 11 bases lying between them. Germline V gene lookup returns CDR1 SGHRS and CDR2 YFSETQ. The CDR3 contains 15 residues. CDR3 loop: CASSPDQGSYNEQFF. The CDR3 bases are TGCGCCAGCAGCCCGGACCAGGGCTCCTACAATGAGCAGTTCTTC.

For the CDR3, the DNA is TGTGCCAGCAGTTTCGGAGAGCTAGAGACCCAGTACTTC. This encodes CASSFGELETQYF. The rearrangement links TRBV7-3 to TRBJ2-5; D remains unclear. V lost 6 bases, J lost 4 bases, and 12 bases lay in between. CDR1 and CDR2 (germline): SGHTA, FQGTGA. CDR3 length equals 13 residues.

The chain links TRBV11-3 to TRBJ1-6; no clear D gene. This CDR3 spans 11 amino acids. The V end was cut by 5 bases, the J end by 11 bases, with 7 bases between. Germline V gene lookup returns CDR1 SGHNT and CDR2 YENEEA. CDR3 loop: CASSPLAPLHF. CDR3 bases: TGTGCCAGCAGCCCCCTAGCACCCCTCCACTTT. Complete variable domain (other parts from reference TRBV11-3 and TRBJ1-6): EAGVVQSPRYKIIEKKQPVAFWCNPISGHNTLYWYLQNLGQGPELLIRYENEEAVDDSQLPKDRFSAERLKGVDSTLKIQPAELGDSAVYLCASSPLAPLHFGNGTRLTVT.

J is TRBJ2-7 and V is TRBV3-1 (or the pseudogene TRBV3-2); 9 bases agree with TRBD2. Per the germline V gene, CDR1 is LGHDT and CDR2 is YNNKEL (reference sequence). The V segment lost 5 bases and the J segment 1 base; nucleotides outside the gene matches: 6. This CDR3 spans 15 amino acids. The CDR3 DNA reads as TGTGCCAGCAGCGTTAGCGGGGGAGGATCCTACGAGCAGTACTTC. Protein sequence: CASSVSGGGSYEQYF.

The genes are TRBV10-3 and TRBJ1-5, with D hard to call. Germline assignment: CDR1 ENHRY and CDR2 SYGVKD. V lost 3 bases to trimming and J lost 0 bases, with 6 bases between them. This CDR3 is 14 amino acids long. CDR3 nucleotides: TGTGCCATCAGTGATTGGAATAGCAATCAGCCCCAGCATTTT. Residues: CAISDWNSNQPQHF.

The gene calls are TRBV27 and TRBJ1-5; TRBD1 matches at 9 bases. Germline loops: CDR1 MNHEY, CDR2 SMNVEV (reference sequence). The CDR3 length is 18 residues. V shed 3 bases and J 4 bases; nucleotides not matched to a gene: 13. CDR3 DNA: TGTGCCAGCAGTTTTATATCACCGGGACAGGGAGGGAATCAGCCCCAGCATTTT. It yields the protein CASSFISPGQGGNQPQHF.

Written as DNA, the CDR3 is TGCAGCGGTCTCTCGGGGACAGATACGCAGTATTTT. This codes for CSGLSGTDTQYF. This rearrangement joins TRBV29-1 to TRBJ2-3, with a tentative D call TRBD2 (5 bases). The germline V and J ends were trimmed by 7 bases and 3 bases, with 11 bases remaining between them. CDR3 size: 12 residues. Per germline, CDR1 SQVTM and CDR2 ANQGSEA.

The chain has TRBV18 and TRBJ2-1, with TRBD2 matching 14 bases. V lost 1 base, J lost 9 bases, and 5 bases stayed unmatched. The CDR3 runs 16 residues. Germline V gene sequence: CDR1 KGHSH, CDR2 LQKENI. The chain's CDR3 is CASSPRGLAGVGEQFF. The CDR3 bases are TGTGCCAGCTCACCACGGGGACTAGCGGGAGTAGGTGAGCAGTTCTTC.

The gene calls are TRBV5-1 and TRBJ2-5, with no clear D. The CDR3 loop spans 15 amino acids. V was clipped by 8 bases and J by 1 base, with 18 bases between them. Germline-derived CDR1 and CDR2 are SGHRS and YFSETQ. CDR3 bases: TGCGCCAGTAACAAGATCGGACCAACCCAAGAGACCCAGTACTTC. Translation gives CASNKIGPTQETQYF.

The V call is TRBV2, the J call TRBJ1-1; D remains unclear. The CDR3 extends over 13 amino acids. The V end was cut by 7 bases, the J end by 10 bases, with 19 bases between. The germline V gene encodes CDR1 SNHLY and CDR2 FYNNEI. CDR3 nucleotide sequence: TGTGCCAGCACCACCGGGGTCACGATTCGAGCTTTCTTT. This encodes CASTTGVTIRAFF.

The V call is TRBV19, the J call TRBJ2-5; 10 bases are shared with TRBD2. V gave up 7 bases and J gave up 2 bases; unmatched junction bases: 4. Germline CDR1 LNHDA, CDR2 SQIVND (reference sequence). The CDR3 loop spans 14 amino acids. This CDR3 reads CASKIAGGQETQYF. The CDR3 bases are TGTGCCAGTAAAATAGCGGGGGGTCAAGAGACCCAGTACTTC.

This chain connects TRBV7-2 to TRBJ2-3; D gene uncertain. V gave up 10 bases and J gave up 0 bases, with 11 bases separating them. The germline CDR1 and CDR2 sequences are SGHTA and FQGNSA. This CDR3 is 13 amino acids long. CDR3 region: CATGPQSTDTQYF. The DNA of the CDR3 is TGTGCCACCGGACCCCAAAGCACAGATACGCAGTATTTT.

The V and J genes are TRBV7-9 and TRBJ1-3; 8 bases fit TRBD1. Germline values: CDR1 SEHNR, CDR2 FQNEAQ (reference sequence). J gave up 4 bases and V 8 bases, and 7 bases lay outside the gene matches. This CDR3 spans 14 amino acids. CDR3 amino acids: CASQTGDIGNTIYF. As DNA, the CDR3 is TGTGCCAGCCAGACAGGGGACATCGGAAACACCATATATTTT.

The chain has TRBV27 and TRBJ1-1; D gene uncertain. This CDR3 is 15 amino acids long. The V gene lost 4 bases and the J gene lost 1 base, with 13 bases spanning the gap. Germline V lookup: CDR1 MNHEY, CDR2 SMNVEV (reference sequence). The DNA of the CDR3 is TGTGCCAGCAGTTCCCGGGTTGAGAGGAACACTGAAGCTTTCTTT. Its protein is CASSSRVERNTEAFF.

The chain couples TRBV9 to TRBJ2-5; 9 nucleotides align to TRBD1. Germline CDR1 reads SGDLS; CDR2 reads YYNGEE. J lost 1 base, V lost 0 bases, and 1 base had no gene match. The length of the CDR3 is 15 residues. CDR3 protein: CASSVGDRVQETQYF. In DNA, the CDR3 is TGTGCCAGCAGCGTAGGGGACAGGGTCCAAGAGACCCAGTACTTC.

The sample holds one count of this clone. CDR3 bases: TGTGCCAGCAGCCCCCGACAAAAGGGTGGTAATGAAAAACTGTTTTTT. It codes for CASSPRQKGGNEKLFF. This chain joins TRBV7-8 and TRBJ1-4, with D hard to call. CDR1 and CDR2 from the germline V gene are SGHVS and FQNEAQ. This CDR3 is built from 16 residues. V was clipped by 5 bases and J by 4 bases, with 17 bases between them.

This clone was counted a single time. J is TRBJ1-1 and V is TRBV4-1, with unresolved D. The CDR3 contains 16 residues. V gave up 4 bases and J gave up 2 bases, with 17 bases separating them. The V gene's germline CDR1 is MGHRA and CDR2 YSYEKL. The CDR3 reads CASSPISQGGNTEAFF. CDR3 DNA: TGCGCCAGCAGCCCGATTTCCCAAGGAGGAAACACTGAAGCTTTCTTT.

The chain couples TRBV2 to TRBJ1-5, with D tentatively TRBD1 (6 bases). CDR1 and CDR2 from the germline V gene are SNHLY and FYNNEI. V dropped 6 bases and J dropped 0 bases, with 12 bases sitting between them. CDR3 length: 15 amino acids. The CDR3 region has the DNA TGTGCCAGCAGCGAGGACAGCCATAGCAATCAGCCCCAGCATTTT. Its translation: CASSEDSHSNQPQHF.

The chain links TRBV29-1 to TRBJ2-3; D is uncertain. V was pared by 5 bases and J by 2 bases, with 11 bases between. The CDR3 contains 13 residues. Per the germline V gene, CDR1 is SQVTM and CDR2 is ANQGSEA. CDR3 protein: CSVLPASTDTQYF. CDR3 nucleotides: TGCAGCGTTTTACCAGCGTCCACAGATACGCAGTATTTT.

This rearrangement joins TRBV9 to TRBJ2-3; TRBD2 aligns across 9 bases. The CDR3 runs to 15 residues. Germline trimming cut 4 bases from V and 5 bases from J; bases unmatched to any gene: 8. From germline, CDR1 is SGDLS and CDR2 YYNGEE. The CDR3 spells CASSLSSGSGDTQYF. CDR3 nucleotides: TGTGCCAGCAGCCTTAGTAGCGGGAGTGGAGATACGCAGTATTTT.

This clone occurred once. CDR3 nucleotide sequence: TGTGCCAGCAGTTTAGAGTCCCCAGGGCCAAAACTGTTTTTT. It yields the protein CASSLESPGPKLFF. This chain joins TRBV28 and TRBJ1-4; D is possibly TRBD1 (5 bases). In germline, CDR1 is MDHEN, CDR2 SYDVKM. The CDR3 sequence is 14 residues long. V was trimmed by 2 bases and J by 10 bases, leaving 14 bases between them.